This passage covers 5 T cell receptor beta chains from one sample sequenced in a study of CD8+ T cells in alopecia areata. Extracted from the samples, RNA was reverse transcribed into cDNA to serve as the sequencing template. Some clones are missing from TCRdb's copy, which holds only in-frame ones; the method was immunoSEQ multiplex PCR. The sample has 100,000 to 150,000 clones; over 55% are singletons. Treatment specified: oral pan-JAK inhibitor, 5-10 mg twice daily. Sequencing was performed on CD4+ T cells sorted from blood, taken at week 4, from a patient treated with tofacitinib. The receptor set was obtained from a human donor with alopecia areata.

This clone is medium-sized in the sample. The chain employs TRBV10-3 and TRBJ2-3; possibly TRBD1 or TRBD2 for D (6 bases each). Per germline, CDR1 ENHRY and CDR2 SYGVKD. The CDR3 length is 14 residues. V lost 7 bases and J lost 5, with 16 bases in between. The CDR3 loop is CAINRGEPQDTQYF. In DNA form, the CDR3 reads TGTGCCATCAATAGGGGGGAGCCACAAGATACGCAGTATTTT.

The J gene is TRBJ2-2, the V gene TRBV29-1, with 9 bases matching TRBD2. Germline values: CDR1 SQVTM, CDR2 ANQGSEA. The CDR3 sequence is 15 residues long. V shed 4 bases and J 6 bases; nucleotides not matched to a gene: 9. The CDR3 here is CSVGRLAERSGELFF. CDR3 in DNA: TGCAGCGTTGGGAGACTAGCGGAGAGGTCCGGGGAGCTGTTTTTT.

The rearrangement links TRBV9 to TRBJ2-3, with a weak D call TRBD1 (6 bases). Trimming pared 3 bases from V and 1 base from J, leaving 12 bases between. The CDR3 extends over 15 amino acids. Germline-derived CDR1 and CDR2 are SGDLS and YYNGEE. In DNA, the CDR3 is TGTGCCAGCAGCGCCGAACAGGGAGGCACAGATACGCAGTATTTT. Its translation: CASSAEQGGTDTQYF.

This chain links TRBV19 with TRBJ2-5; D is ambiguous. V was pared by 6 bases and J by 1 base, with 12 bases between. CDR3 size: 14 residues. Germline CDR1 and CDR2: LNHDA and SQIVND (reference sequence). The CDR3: CASRSLDPQETQYF. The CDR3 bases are TGTGCCAGTAGATCCCTGGACCCCCAAGAGACCCAGTACTTC.

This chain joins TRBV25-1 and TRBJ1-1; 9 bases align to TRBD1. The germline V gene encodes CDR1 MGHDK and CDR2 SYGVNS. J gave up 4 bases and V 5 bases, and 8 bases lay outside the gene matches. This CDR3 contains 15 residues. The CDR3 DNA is TGTGCCAGCAGTTCTACAGGGGGCCGGGGCACTGAAGCTTTCTTT. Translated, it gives CASSSTGGRGTEAFF.